What follows are 15 T cell receptor beta chains derived from one specimen sequenced in a study of blood T cell repertoires in COVID-19. The repertoire was sequenced with immunoSEQ multiplex PCR; TCRdb's copy has only in-frame clones and lacks some. The repertoire holds fewer than 350,000 clones, 86% seen once, with roughly 8.5% in the top ten. Sequences were obtained from peripheral blood. These receptors originate from a man aged 35 to 55 with active or convalescent COVID-19.

The V gene is TRBV2, the J gene TRBJ2-5; 9 bases map to TRBD2. Germline values: CDR1 SNHLY, CDR2 FYNNEI. V dropped 6 bases and J dropped 2; count of bases not matched to a gene: 4. This CDR3 comprises 14 residues. The CDR3 reads CASRSSGEQETQYF. Written as DNA, the CDR3 is TGTGCCAGCAGATCTAGCGGGGAACAAGAGACCCAGTACTTC.

The chain couples TRBV5-1 to TRBJ1-2; no clear D. The length of the CDR3 is 15 residues. V lost 5 bases and J 5 bases, leaving 19 bases between the germline ends. Germline loops: CDR1 SGHRS, CDR2 YFSETQ. This CDR3 reads CASSTGPGGSYGYTF. The DNA of the CDR3 is TGCGCCAGCAGTACTGGGCCAGGAGGTTCGTATGGCTACACCTTC. Using reference TRBV5-1 and TRBJ1-2 for the parts outside the CDR3, the full variable domain is KAGVTQTPRYLIKTRGQQVTLSCSPISGHRSVSWYQQTPGQGLQFLFEYFSETQRNKGNFPGRFSGRQFSNSRSEMNVSTLELGDSALYLCASSTGPGGSYGYTFGSGTRLTVV.

J is TRBJ1-5 and V is TRBV5-6; 8 nucleotides line up with TRBD1. J was trimmed by 7 bases and V by 3 bases; bases with no gene match: 9. Germline V gene sequence: CDR1 SGHDT, CDR2 YYEEEE. The CDR3 length is 15 residues. The CDR3: CASSYGQGQGQPQHF. The CDR3 coding sequence is TGTGCCAGCAGCTACGGACAGGGTCAGGGGCAGCCCCAGCATTTT.

For this clone: The junction shows a germline mismatch at one end, possibly a read error. V gene TRBV7-7 combines with J gene TRBJ2-1; 9 nucleotides line up with TRBD2. Germline CDR1 SSHAT, CDR2 FNYEAQ (reference sequence). The CDR3 runs 16 residues. CDR3 bases: TGTGCTAGCAGCTCGGGTAGCGGGAGCCCATACAATGAGCAGTTCTTC. Translation gives CASSSGSGSPYNEQFF. The full variable domain, in which reference TRBV7-7 and TRBJ2-1 provide the parts outside the CDR3, is GAGVSQSPRYKVTKRGQDVTLRCDPISSHATLYWYQQALGQGPEFLTYFNYEAQPDKSGLPSDRFSAERPEGSISTLTIQRTEQRDSAMYRCASSSGSGSPYNEQFFGPGTRLTVL.

This chain joins TRBV27 and TRBJ2-1, with a weak D call TRBD2 (5 bases). In germline, CDR1 is MNHEY, CDR2 SMNVEV (reference sequence). V was cut by 6 bases and J by 9 bases, with 12 bases left in between. The CDR3 totals 12 residues. This CDR3 is CASSLTRGEQFF. The CDR3 region has the DNA TGTGCCAGCAGCCTAACCCGGGGTGAGCAGTTCTTC.

The V call is TRBV4-1, the J call TRBJ1-2, with D possibly TRBD1 on 5 matching bases. The length of the CDR3 is 15 residues. Per the germline V gene, CDR1 is MGHRA and CDR2 is YSYEKL. The V gene lost 4 bases and the J gene lost 4 bases, with 16 bases spanning the gap. CDR3 DNA sequence: TGCGCCAGCAGCCCCGACAGAGCCTCCCTCTATGGCTACACCTTC. Encoded protein: CASSPDRASLYGYTF.

CDR3 residues: CASSTPGLAYEQYF. The DNA for the CDR3 is TGTGCCAGCAGCACCCCGGGACTAGCCTACGAGCAGTACTTC. The genes are TRBV28 and TRBJ2-7; 8 bases line up with TRBD2. V lost 6 bases to trimming and J lost 2 bases; unmatched junction nucleotides: 6. The CDR3 has 14 amino acids. Per germline, CDR1 MDHEN and CDR2 SYDVKM.

The chain links TRBV15 to TRBJ2-5, with D uncertain. V dropped 7 bases and J dropped 7 bases, with 10 bases sitting between them. The CDR3 has 11 residues. Germline V gene sequence: CDR1 LNHNV, CDR2 YYDKDF (reference sequence). CDR3 nucleotides: TGTGCCACCACTAGTCGAGGGACCCAGTACTTC. It is translated as CATTSRGTQYF.

This clone was seen just once. The chain links TRBV9 to TRBJ2-4; 11 bases agree with TRBD2. V gave up 4 bases and J gave up 1 base; unmatched junction bases: 16. CDR1 and CDR2 from the germline V gene are SGDLS and YYNGEE. The length of the CDR3 is 20 residues. The CDR3 DNA reads TGTGCCAGCAGCCCAAGTTCTAGCGGGGGGTCCTGGAGTGCCAAAAACATTCAGTACTTC. This gives the protein CASSPSSSGGSWSAKNIQYF.

This chain links TRBV4-1 with TRBJ2-3; 8 nucleotides match TRBD2. The CDR3 totals 17 residues. The trim removed 1 base at V and 6 bases at J, leaving 12 bases unmatched. Germline V CDR1 and CDR2: MGHRA, YSYEKL. CDR3 DNA: TGCGCCAGCAGCCAAGGCCGGGACGGGGGGGCTTGGGATACGCAGTATTTT. Its protein is CASSQGRDGGAWDTQYF.

CDR3 sequence: CAWSIAISNQPQHF. The CDR3 nucleotides read TGTGCCTGGAGTATAGCTATTAGCAATCAGCCCCAGCATTTT. This chain connects TRBV30 to TRBJ1-5; D is unclear. This CDR3 spans 14 amino acids. Per germline, CDR1 GTSNPN and CDR2 SVGIG (reference sequence). V was pared by 2 bases and J by 0 bases, with 8 bases between.

This clone came up once. The chain carries TRBV7-9 and TRBJ1-4, with TRBD1 matching over 7 bases. Germline V CDR1 and CDR2: SEHNR, FQNEAQ (reference sequence). This CDR3 has 16 residues. The junction had 15 bases not matched to a gene; V was cut back by 6 bases and J by 8 bases. CDR3 sequence (DNA): TGTGCCAGCAGTATTAGCCGACAGGGCGTAAGGGAAAAACTGTTTTTT. It yields the protein CASSISRQGVREKLFF.

This rearrangement joins TRBV18 to TRBJ2-1, with 8 nucleotides matching TRBD1. V lost 8 bases and J lost 4; bases outside the gene matches: 10. This CDR3 is built from 15 residues. CDR1 is KGHSH and CDR2 is LQKENI in the germline V gene. The CDR3 loop is CASRSGGIVYNEQFF. The CDR3 DNA reads TGTGCCAGCCGATCAGGGGGCATAGTGTACAATGAGCAGTTCTTC. The full variable domain, completed using reference TRBV18 and TRBJ2-1, is NAGVMQNPRHLVRRRGQEARLRCSPMKGHSHVYWYRQLPEEGLKFMVYLQKENIIDESGMPKERFSAEFPKEGPSILRIQQVVRGDSAAYFCASRSGGIVYNEQFFGPGTRLTVL.

In this sample, this clone turned up a few times. The chain employs TRBV12-2 and TRBJ2-2; the DNA was not compared with TRBD1, the D call given in the table. TRBV12-2 is annotated as a pseudogene. This CDR3 spans 14 amino acids. Here the CDR3 reads CEDRYRDYDRELFF. Here the CDR3 DNA reads TGTGAAGACAGGTACAGGGATTATGACCGGGAGCTGTTTTTT.

This rearrangement joins TRBV7-9 to TRBJ2-2, with D hard to call. V dropped 1 base and J dropped 9 bases, with 6 bases sitting between them. This CDR3 has 12 amino acids. Germline lookup yields CDR1 SEHNR and CDR2 FQNEAQ (reference sequence). CDR3 loop: CASSLGSRELFF. CDR3 DNA: TGTGCCAGCAGCTTAGGGAGTCGGGAGCTGTTTTTT.